Listed below are T cell receptor beta chains from one sample, sequenced in a study of T cell responses to AZD1222 COVID-19 vaccine. Produced via immunoSEQ multiplex PCR; TCRdb's table is partial and in-frame only. The table shows 80,000 or so clones, with 70% to 90% occurring only once. Sequencing was performed on peripheral blood, taken on day 0 of AZD1222 vaccination. The receptor source for this set is an adult in good health. The CDR3 runs from the conserved cysteine through the conserved F or W. The D gene is left open where the match is weak. Rows may omit the clone size; those that give it use once, few, many or a size class.

v_gene	d_gene	abundance	j_gene	CDR3nt	CDR3aa
TRBV18	TRBD2	NA	TRBJ2-1	TGTGCCAGCTCACCCCCCGGGACTACCCAATACAATGAGCAGTTCTTC	CASSPPGTTQYNEQFF
TRBV19	NA	NA	TRBJ2-1	TGTGCCAGTAGTATTGGCCAGGGTGCCTACAATGAGCAGTTCTTC	CASSIGQGAYNEQFF
TRBV6-4	NA	NA	TRBJ2-5	TGTGCCAGCAGTGACGCTCAGTGGGCCCAGTACTTC	CASSDAQWAQYF
TRBV27	NA	NA	TRBJ2-7	TGTGCCAGCAGCCCTAAGGGGTACGAGCAGTACTTC	CASSPKGYEQYF
TRBV11-2	NA	NA	TRBJ2-1	TGTGCCAGCAGCCCTGGAGCGGTTGGAGGGGGGTTCTTC	CASSPGAVGGGFF
TRBV19	TRBD1	NA	TRBJ1-2	TGTGCCAGTAGTAAGGGACAGGGAGGCTACACCTTC	CASSKGQGGYTF
TRBV7-2	TRBD1	NA	TRBJ1-5	TGTGCCAGCAGCTTTGGACAGGGGCTTCAGCCCCAGCATTTT	CASSFGQGLQPQHF
TRBV19	NA	NA	TRBJ1-1	TGTGCCAGTAGTGTCCGGACGGAGCCGAACACTGAAGCTTTCTTT	CASSVRTEPNTEAFF
TRBV7-2	TRBD1	NA	TRBJ2-1	TGTGCCAGCAGCTTAGACGCAGGGGGCAATGGCAATGAGCAGTTCTTC	CASSLDAGGNGNEQFF
TRBV7-2	TRBD2	NA	TRBJ2-7	TGTGCCAGCAGCTTAGCGGGGGGGACGCCTTCCTACGAGCAGTACTTC	CASSLAGGTPSYEQYF
TRBV9	NA	NA	TRBJ1-1	TGTGCCAGCAGCGCTTCTCTACTAGGGGGGACTGAAGCTTTCTTT	CASSASLLGGTEAFF
TRBV5-1	NA	NA	TRBJ2-1	TGCGCCAGCAGCTTGGAAAACAATGAGCAGTTCTTC	CASSLENNEQFF
TRBV18	NA	NA	TRBJ1-4	TGTGCCAGCTCACCTGGACCTGAGAAACTGTTTTTT	CASSPGPEKLFF
TRBV7-2	NA	NA	TRBJ2-1	TGTGCCAGCAGCTTAGGGGGCGATGAGCAGTTCTTC	CASSLGGDEQFF
TRBV11-2	NA	NA	TRBJ1-1	TGTGCCAGCAGCCCGACTATGAACACTGAAGCTTTCTTT	CASSPTMNTEAFF
TRBV19	NA	NA	TRBJ1-1	TGTGCCAGTAATACGGGGGTGGTGAGCACTGAAGCTTTCTTT	CASNTGVVSTEAFF
TRBV10-3	NA	NA	TRBJ1-2	TGTGCCATCAGTGAGTCCCCCGCAGGGAACCATGGCTACACCTTC	CAISESPAGNHGYTF
TRBV29-1	NA	NA	TRBJ1-1	TGCAGCGTCACTCACTTGTGGCGGCAAAACACTGAAGCTTTCTTT	CSVTHLWRQNTEAFF
TRBV9	NA	NA	TRBJ1-3	TGTGCCAGCAGCGTAGGCCTTACAGGGCTCAGTGGAAACACCATATATTTT	CASSVGLTGLSGNTIYF
TRBV3-1/TRBV3-2	NA	NA	TRBJ1-4	TGTGCCAGCAGCCAAGGAAGGGGCTCTGGTGAAAAACTGTTTTTT	CASSQGRGSGEKLFF
TRBV7-2	NA	NA	TRBJ1-2	TGTGCCAGCAGCTTCCCCCTGATGGACCTGGGCTACACCTTC	CASSFPLMDLGYTF
TRBV15	NA	NA	TRBJ2-1	TGTGCCACCAGCAGAGATAAGCAGGGGGACTTACTATACAATGAGCAGTTCTTC	CATSRDKQGDLLYNEQFF
TRBV6-5	NA	NA	TRBJ2-3	TGTGCCAGCAACAGGGTTTTAGATACGCAGTATTTT	CASNRVLDTQYF
TRBV3-1/TRBV3-2	NA	few	TRBJ1-5	TGTGCCAGCAGCCAAGATCGTAGTGCCCAGCCCCAGCATTTT	CASSQDRSAQPQHF
TRBV28	NA	NA	TRBJ2-7	TGTGCCAGCAGCCCCGCGGCAGCTTCCTACGAGCAGTACTTC	CASSPAAASYEQYF
TRBV10-3	TRBD2	NA	TRBJ2-7	TGTGCCATCAGAGACGGCGGTAGCGGGACCTACGAGCAGTACTTC	CAIRDGGSGTYEQYF